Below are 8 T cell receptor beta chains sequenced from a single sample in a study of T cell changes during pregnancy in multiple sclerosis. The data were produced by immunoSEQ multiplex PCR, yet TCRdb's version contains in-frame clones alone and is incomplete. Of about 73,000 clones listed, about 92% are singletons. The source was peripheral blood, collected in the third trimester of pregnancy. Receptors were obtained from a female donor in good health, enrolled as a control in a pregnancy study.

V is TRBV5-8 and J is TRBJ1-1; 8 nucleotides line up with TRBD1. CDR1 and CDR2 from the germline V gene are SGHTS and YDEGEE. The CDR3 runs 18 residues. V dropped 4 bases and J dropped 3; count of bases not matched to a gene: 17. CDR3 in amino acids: CASSHPSVEYRGDTEAFF. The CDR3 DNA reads TGTGCCAGCAGCCATCCTAGTGTGGAATACAGGGGGGACACTGAAGCTTTCTTT.

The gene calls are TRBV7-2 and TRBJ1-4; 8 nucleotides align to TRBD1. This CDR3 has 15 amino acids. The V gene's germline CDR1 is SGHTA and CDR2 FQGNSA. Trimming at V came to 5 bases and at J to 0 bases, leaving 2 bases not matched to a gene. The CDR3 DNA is TGTGCCAGCAGCCACAGGGGGTCAACTAATGAAAAACTGTTTTTT. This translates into CASSHRGSTNEKLFF.

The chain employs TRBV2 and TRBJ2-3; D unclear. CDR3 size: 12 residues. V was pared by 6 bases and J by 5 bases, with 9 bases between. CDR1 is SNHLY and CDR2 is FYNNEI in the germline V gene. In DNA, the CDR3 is TGTGCCAGCAGAGGCTCGGGAGATACGCAGTATTTT. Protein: CASRGSGDTQYF. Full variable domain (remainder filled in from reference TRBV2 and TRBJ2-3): EPEVTQTPSHQVTQMGQEVILRCVPISNHLYFYWYRQILGQKVEFLVSFYNNEISEKSEIFDDQFSVERPDGSNFTLKIRSTKLEDSAMYFCASRGSGDTQYFGPGTRLTVL.

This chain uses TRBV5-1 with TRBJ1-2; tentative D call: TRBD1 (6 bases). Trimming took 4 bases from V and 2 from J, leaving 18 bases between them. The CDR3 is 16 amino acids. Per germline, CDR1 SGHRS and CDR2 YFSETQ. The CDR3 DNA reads TGCGCCAGCAGCGCCGGGACAACCCAACTCAACTATGGCTACACCTTC. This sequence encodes CASSAGTTQLNYGYTF.

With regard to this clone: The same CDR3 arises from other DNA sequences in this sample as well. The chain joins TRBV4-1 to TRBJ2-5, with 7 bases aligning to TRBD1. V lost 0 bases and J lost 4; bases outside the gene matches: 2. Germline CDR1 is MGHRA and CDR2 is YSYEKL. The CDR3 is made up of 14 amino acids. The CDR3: CASSQDRTGETQYF. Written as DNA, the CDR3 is TGCGCCAGCAGCCAAGATCGGACAGGAGAGACCCAGTACTTC.

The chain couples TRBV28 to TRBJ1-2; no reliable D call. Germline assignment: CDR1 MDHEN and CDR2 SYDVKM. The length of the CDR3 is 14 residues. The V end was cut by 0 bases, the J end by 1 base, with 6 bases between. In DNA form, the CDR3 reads TGTGCCAGCAGTTTATGGGGCAGTAACTATGGCTACACCTTC. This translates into CASSLWGSNYGYTF.

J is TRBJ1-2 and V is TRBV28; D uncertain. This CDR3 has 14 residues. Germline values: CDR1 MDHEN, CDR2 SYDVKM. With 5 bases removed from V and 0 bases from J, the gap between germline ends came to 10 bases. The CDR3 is CASSDLGTNYGYTF. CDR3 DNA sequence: TGTGCCAGCAGTGACCTCGGGACTAACTATGGCTACACCTTC.

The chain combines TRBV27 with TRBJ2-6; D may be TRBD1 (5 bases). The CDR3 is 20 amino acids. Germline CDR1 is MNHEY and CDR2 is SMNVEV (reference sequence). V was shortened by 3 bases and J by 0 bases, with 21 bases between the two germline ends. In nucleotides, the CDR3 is TGTGCCAGCAGTTTGAAGGAATGGACATATGATTCCTCTGGGGCCAACGTCCTGACTTTC. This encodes CASSLKEWTYDSSGANVLTF.